These 14 T cell receptor beta chains share one sample of origin, sequenced in a study of chemoradiotherapy in HPV16-positive cancers. TCRdb's table, derived via immunoSEQ multiplex PCR, lists solely in-frame clones and lacks some. The data contain approximately 30,000 clones, over 90% of them singletons. The specimen was blood, collected from a patient who underwent chemoradiotherapy. These receptors were obtained from a human donor with HPV-associated anogenital cancer.

The chain has TRBV7-9 and TRBJ1-2; a weak D match, TRBD1 (5 bases). This CDR3 has 14 residues. Per the germline V gene, CDR1 is SEHNR and CDR2 is FQNEAQ (reference sequence). V gave up 2 bases and J gave up 6 bases, with 13 bases separating them. The CDR3 region has the DNA TGTGCCAGCAGCTTACCAGGGTCAGGCGATGGCTACACCTTC. It encodes CASSLPGSGDGYTF.

The chain is built from TRBV6-1 and TRBJ2-7, with D uncertain. Per germline, CDR1 MNHNS and CDR2 SASEGT. The V end was cut by 1 base, the J end by 8 bases, with 21 bases between. The CDR3 has 16 residues. The CDR3 coding sequence is TGTGCCAGCAGTGAAGAGGTAGATCCCCCGGGTAGGAAGCAGTACTTC. This translates into CASSEEVDPPGRKQYF.

The chain has TRBV6-5 and TRBJ1-4, with unresolved D. V shed 0 bases and J shed 8 bases, with 13 bases lying between them. The CDR3 has 15 residues. Germline-derived CDR1 and CDR2 are MNHEY and SVGAGI. In DNA form, the CDR3 reads TGTGCCAGCAGTTACTCTGGGCAAGGTTTCGAAAAACTGTTTTTT. This sequence encodes CASSYSGQGFEKLFF.

This clone was found once. The chain employs TRBV28 and TRBJ1-5; D is unclear. The V end was cut by 6 bases, the J end by 4 bases, with 13 bases between. This CDR3 has 14 amino acids. Germline V gene data show CDR1 as MDHEN and CDR2 as SYDVKM. The CDR3, as DNA: TGTGCCAGCAGACGTGTCCCGGGAAATCAGCCCCAGCATTTT. Amino acids: CASRRVPGNQPQHF. Filled out from reference TRBV28 and TRBJ1-5, the complete variable domain reads DVKVTQSSRYLVKRTGEKVFLECVQDMDHENMFWYRQDPGLGLRLIYFSYDVKMKEKGDIPEGYSVSREKKERFSLILESASTNQTSMYLCASRRVPGNQPQHFGDGTRLSIL.

The chain has TRBV27 and TRBJ1-5; 9 bases match TRBD1. The V segment lost 3 bases and the J segment 3 bases; nucleotides outside the gene matches: 3. Germline V gene data show CDR1 as MNHEY and CDR2 as SMNVEV (reference sequence). This CDR3 comprises 15 residues. This CDR3 is CASSLGQGINQPQHF. In DNA, the CDR3 is TGTGCCAGCAGTTTGGGACAGGGCATCAATCAGCCCCAGCATTTT.

The V and J genes are TRBV11-2 and TRBJ1-6, with D unresolved. Germline lookup yields CDR1 SGHAT and CDR2 FQNNGV. CDR3 length equals 13 residues. Trimming took 0 bases from V and 9 from J, leaving 6 bases between them. This chain's CDR3 is CASSLEGVSPLHF. As DNA, the CDR3 is TGTGCCAGCAGCTTAGAGGGCGTTTCACCCCTCCACTTT.

CDR3 loop: CASSDRGDEQYF. The CDR3 region has the DNA TGTGCCAGCTCGGACAGGGGAGACGAGCAGTACTTC. The chain couples TRBV4-2 to TRBJ2-7; TRBD1 agrees at 9 bases. V gave up 8 bases and J gave up 5 bases; unmatched junction bases: 4. This CDR3 has 12 amino acids. Germline loops: CDR1 LGHNA, CDR2 YNFKEQ.

The genes are TRBV28 and TRBJ2-7; perhaps TRBD1 as D (6 bases). The CDR3 extends over 14 amino acids. Germline assignment: CDR1 MDHEN and CDR2 SYDVKM. The V gene lost 2 bases and the J gene lost 2 bases, with 10 bases spanning the gap. CDR3 sequence: CASSLGDTPYEQYF. The CDR3 DNA sequence: TGTGCCAGCAGTTTAGGGGACACCCCCTACGAGCAGTACTTC.

This clone was recorded only once. V usage is TRBV5-6 and J usage is TRBJ1-2; the D gene is possibly TRBD1 (6 bases). This CDR3 comprises 11 residues. V gave up 3 bases and J gave up 9 bases, with 9 bases separating them. Germline assignment: CDR1 SGHDT and CDR2 YYEEEE. The CDR3 DNA reads as TGTGCCAGCAGCTACAGGGTTAGCTACACCTTC. Its protein product is CASSYRVSYTF.

This sequence joins TRBV5-4 and TRBJ2-3, with D unclear. This CDR3 spans 12 amino acids. The V gene lost 3 bases and the J gene lost 0 bases, with 2 bases spanning the gap. Germline V gives CDR1 SGHNT, CDR2 YYREEE (reference sequence). This CDR3 reads CASSYSTDTQYF. The CDR3 coding sequence is TGTGCCAGCAGCTATAGCACAGATACGCAGTATTTT.

The DNA of the CDR3 is TGTGCCAGCGGGTGGGGAGGGGGCGGTATGTCTGAGCAGTTCTTC. This gives the protein CASGWGGGGMSEQFF. The chain is built from TRBV2 and TRBJ2-1; D tentatively fits TRBD1 or TRBD2 (7 bases each). The CDR3 totals 15 residues. Per germline, CDR1 SNHLY and CDR2 FYNNEI. V was trimmed by 8 bases and J by 9 bases, leaving 23 bases between them.

V is TRBV4-1 and J is TRBJ2-3; 7 bases agree with TRBD2. Germline CDR1 MGHRA, CDR2 YSYEKL. The V gene end was trimmed by 4 bases and the J gene end by 6 bases; junction bases not matched to a gene: 7. CDR3 length equals 14 residues. CDR3 nucleotide sequence: TGCGCCAGCAGCCCCAGGACTAGACACGATACGCAGTATTTT. Translated, it gives CASSPRTRHDTQYF.

This clone was observed a single time. V usage is TRBV27 and J usage is TRBJ2-3; 7 nucleotides match TRBD2. The CDR3 runs to 15 residues. Per germline, CDR1 MNHEY and CDR2 SMNVEV (reference sequence). With 0 bases clipped from V and 0 bases from J, the junction kept 0 bases outside the gene matches. CDR3 bases: TGTGCCAGCAGTTTATCGCGGGGGAGCACAGATACGCAGTATTTT. It specifies CASSLSRGSTDTQYF.

The V gene is TRBV7-6, the J gene TRBJ2-5; weak D call: TRBD2 (6 bases). CDR3 length: 13 residues. Trimming left V 6 bases short and J 9 bases short, with 17 bases between. The V gene's germline CDR1 is SGHVS and CDR2 FNYEAQ. The CDR3 region is CASSEGLLMPQYF. CDR3 DNA: TGTGCCAGCAGTGAGGGACTTTTAATGCCCCAGTACTTC.